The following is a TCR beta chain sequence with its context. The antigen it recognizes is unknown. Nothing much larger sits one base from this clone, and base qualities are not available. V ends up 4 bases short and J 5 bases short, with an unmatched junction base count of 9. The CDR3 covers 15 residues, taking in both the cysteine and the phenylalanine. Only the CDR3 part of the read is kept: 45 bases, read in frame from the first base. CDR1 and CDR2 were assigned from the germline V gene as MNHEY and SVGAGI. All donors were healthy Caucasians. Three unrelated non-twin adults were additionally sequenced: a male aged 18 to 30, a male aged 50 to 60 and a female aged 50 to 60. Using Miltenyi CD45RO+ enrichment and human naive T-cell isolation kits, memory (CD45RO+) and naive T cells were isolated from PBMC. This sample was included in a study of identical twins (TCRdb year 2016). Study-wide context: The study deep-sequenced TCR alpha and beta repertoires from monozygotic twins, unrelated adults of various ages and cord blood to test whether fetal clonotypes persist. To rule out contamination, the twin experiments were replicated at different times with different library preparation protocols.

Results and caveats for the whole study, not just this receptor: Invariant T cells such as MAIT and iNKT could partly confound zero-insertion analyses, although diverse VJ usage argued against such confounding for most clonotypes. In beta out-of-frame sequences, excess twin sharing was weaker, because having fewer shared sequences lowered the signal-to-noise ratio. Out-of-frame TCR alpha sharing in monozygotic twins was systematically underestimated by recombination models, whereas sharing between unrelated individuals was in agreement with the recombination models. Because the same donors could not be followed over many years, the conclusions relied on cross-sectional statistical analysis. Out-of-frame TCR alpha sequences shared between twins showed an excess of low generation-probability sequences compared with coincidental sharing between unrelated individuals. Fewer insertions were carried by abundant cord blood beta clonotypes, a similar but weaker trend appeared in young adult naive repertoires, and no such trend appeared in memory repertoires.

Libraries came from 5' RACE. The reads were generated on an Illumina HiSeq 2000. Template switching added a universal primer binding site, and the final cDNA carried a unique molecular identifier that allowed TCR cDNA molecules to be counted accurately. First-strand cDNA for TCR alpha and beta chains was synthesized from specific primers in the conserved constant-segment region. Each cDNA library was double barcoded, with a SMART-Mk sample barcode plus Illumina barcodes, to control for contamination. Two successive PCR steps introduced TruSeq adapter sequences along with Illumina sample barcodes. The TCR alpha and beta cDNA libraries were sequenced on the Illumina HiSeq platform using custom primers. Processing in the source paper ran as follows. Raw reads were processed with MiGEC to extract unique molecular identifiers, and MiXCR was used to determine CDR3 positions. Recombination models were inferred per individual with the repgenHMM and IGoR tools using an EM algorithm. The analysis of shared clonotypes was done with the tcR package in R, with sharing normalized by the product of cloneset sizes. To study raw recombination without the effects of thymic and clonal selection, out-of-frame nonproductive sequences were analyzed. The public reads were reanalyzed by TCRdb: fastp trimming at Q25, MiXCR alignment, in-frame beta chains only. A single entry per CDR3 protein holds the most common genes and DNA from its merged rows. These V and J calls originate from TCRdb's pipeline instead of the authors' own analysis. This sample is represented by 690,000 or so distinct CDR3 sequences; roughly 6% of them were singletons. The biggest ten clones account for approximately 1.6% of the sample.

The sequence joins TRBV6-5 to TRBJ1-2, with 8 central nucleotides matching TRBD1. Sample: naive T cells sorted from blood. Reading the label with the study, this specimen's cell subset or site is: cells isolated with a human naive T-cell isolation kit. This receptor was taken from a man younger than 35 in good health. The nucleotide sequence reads TGTGCCAGCAGTTCCGAAGGACAGGGACAGTATGGCTACACCTTC. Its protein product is CASSSEGQGQYGYTF.